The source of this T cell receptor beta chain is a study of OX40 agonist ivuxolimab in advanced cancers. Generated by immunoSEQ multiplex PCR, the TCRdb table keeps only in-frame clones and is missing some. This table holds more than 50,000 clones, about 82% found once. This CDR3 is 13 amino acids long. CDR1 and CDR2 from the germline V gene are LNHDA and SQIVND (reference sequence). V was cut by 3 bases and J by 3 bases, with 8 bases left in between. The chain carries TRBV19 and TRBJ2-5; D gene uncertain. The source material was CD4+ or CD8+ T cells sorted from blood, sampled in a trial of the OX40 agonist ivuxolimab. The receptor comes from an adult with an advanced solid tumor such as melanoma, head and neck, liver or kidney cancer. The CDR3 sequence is CASSMEWEETQYF. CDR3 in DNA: TGTGCCAGTAGTATGGAATGGGAAGAGACCCAGTACTTC.